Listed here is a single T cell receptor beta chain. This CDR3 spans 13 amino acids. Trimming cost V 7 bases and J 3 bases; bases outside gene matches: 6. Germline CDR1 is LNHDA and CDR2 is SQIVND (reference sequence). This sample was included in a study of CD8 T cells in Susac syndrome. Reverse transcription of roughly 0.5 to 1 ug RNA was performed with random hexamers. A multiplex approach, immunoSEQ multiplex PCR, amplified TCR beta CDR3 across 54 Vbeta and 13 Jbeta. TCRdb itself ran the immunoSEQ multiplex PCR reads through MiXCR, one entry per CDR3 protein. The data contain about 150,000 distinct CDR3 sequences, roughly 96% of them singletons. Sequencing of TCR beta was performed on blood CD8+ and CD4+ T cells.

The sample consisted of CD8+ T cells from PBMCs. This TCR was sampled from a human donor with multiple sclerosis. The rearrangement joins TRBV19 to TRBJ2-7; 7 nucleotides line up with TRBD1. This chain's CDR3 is CASTSGTDYEQYF. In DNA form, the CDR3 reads TGTGCCAGTACATCCGGGACAGACTACGAGCAGTACTTC.